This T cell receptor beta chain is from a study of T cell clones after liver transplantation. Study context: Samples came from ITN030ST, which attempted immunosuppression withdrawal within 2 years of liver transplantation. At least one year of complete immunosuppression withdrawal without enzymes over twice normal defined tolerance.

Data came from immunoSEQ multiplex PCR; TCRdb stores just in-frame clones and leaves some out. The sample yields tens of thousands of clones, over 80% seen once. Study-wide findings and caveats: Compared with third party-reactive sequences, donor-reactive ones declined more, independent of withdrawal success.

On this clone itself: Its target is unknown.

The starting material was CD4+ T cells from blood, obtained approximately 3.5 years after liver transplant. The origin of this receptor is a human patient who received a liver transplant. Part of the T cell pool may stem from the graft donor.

CDR3 coding DNA: TGTGCCAGTAGTATGGGCAGCGGGGGAAACACCATATATTTT. It codes for CASSMGSGGNTIYF. The V gene is TRBV19, the J gene TRBJ1-3; no clear D gene. V lost 3 bases to trimming and J lost 4 bases, with 10 bases between them. This CDR3 is built from 14 residues. Germline V lookup: CDR1 LNHDA, CDR2 SQIVND (reference sequence).